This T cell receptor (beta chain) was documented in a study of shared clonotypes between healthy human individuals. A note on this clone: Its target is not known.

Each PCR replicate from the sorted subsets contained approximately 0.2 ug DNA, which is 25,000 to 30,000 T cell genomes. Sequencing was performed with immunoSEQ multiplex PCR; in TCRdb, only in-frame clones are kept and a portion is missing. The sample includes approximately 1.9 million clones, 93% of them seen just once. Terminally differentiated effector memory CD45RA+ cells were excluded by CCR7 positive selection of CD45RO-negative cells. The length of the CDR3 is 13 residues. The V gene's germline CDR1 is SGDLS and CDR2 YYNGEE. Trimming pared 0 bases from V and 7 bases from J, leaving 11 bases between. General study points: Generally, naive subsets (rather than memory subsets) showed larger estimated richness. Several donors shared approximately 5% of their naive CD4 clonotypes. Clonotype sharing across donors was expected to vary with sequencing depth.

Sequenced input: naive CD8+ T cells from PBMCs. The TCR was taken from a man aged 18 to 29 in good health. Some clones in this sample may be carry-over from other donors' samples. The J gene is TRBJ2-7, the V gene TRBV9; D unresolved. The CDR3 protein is CASSVANGWEQYF. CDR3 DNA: TGTGCCAGCAGCGTAGCTAATGGGTGGGAGCAGTACTTC.